A selection of T cell receptor beta chains follows, all from one sample in a study of CD8 T cells in Susac syndrome. TCRdb reprocessed the immunoSEQ multiplex PCR reads via MiXCR and lists one record per CDR3 protein. The table lists 100,000 to 150,000 distinct CDR3 sequences, 90% to 95% of them singletons, with roughly 0.11% in the top ten. The sequenced sample was CD4+ T cells from PBMCs. Every receptor here comes from a human donor in good health. Each CDR3 is given with its conserved first and last residue. The D gene is left open where the match is weak. Where a row states a size, it is once, few, many or the class of an expanded clone; other rows omit it.

. TRBJ2-1 TRBV5-1 once CASSPVQADYNEQFF TGCGCCAGCAGCCCCGTCCAGGCAGACTACAATGAGCAGTTCTTC
. TRBJ2-2 TRBV3-1 . CASSQPAAGELFF TGTGCCAGCAGCCAACCAGCGGCCGGGGAGCTGTTTTTT
. TRBJ2-5 TRBV28 . CASRVGGETQYF TGTGCCAGCAGAGTTGGCGGTGAGACCCAGTACTTC
. TRBJ1-1 TRBV28 . CASSSPGALNTEAFF TGTGCCAGCAGTTCCCCAGGGGCCCTGAACACTGAAGCTTTCTTT
. TRBJ2-3 TRBV6-6 few CASSLSGDTQYF TGTGCCAGCAGTTTGTCCGGAGATACGCAGTATTTT
TRBD2 TRBJ2-4 TRBV29-1 . CSVEGGSDIQYF TGCAGCGTGGAGGGAGGGTCGGACATTCAGTACTTC
. TRBJ1-1 TRBV6-1 . CASSVGQTAFF TGTGCCAGCAGTGTAGGTCAGACGGCTTTCTTT
TRBD2 TRBJ2-2 TRBV2 . CASRGSGSITGELFF TGTGCCAGCAGGGGAAGCGGGAGTATCACCGGGGAGCTGTTTTTT
. TRBJ1-5 TRBV5-1 . CASSLVVGEPQHF TGCGCCAGCAGCTTGGTTGTGGGGGAGCCCCAGCATTTT
. TRBJ2-1 TRBV15 . CATSRELDGNEQFF TGTGCCACCAGCAGAGAGCTAGATGGGAATGAGCAGTTCTTC